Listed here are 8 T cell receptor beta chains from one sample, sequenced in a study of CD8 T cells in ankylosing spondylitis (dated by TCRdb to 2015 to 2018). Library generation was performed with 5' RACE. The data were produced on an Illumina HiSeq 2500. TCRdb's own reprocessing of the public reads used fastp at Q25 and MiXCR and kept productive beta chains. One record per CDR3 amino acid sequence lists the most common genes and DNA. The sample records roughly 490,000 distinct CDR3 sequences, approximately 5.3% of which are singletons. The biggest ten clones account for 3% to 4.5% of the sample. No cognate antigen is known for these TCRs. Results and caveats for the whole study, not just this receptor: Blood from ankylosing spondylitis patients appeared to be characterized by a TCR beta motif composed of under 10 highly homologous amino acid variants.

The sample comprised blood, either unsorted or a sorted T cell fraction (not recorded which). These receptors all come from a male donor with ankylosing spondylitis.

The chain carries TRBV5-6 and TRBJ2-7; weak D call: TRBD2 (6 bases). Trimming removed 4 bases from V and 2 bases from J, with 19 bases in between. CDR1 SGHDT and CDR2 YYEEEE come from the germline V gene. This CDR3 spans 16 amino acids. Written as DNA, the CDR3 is TGTGCCAGCAGCAAACTGCCGGGACTGGCAACCTACGAGCAGTACTTC. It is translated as CASSKLPGLATYEQYF. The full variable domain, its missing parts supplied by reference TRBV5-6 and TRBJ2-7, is DAGVTQSPTHLIKTRGQQVTLRCSPKSGHDTVSWYQQALGQGPQFIFQYYEEEERQRGNFPDRFSGHQFPNYSSELNVNALLLGDSALYLCASSKLPGLATYEQYFGPGTRLTVT.

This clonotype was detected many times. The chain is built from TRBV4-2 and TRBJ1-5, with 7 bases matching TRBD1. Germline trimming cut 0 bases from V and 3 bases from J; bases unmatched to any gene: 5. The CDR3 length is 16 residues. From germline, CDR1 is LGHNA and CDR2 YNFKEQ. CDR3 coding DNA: TGTGCCAGCAGCCAAGATCTAGGGACAGTCAATCAGCCCCAGCATTTT. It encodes CASSQDLGTVNQPQHF.

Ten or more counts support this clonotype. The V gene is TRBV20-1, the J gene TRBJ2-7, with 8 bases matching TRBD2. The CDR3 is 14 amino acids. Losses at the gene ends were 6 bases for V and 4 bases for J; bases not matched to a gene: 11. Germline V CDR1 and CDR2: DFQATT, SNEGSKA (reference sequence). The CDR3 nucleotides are TGCAGTGCGGTCGCTAGCGGGTTTCTTTACGAGCAGTACTTC. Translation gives CSAVASGFLYEQYF.

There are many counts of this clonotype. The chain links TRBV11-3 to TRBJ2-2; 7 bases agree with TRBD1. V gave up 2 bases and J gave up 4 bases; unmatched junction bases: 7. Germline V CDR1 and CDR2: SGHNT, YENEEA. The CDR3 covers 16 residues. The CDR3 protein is CASSLNRDSSTGELFF. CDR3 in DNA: TGTGCCAGCAGCTTAAATAGGGACAGTTCCACCGGGGAGCTGTTTTTT.

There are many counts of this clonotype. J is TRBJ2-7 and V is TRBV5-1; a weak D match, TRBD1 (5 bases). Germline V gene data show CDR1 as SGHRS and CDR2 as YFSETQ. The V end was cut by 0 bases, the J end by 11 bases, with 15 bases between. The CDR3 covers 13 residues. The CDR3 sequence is CASSLVPEGDEYF. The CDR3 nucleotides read TGCGCCAGCAGCTTGGTCCCAGAAGGGGATGAGTACTTC.

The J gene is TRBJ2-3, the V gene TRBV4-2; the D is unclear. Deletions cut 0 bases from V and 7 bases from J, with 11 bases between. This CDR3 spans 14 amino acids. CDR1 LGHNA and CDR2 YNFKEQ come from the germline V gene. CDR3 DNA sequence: TGTGCCAGCAGCCAAGATCAACATGTCTATACGCAGTATTTT. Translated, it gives CASSQDQHVYTQYF.

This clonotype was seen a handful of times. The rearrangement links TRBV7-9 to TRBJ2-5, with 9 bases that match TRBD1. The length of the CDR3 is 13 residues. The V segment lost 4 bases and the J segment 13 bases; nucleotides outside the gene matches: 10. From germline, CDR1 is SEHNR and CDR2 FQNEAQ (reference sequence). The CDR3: CASSSPDRGPRYF. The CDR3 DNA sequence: TGTGCCAGCAGCTCGCCGGACAGGGGCCCGCGGTACTTC.

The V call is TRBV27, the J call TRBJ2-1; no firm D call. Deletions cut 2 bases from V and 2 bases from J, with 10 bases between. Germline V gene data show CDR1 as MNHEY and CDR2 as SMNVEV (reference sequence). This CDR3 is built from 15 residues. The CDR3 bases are TGTGCCAGCAGTTTAGTGGCGTGGGCCTACAATGAGCAGTTCTTC. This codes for CASSLVAWAYNEQFF.